The 31 T cell receptor beta chains given below trace back to one sample, sequenced in a study of beta chain features in type 1 diabetes. General study results and limits: Across all four CD4+ subsets, people with type 1 diabetes showed modestly shorter TCRB CDR3s.

No antigen has been assigned to these receptors. The study reverse transcribed the entire isolated RNA, so it sequenced expressed TCRB transcripts. Produced via immunoSEQ multiplex PCR; TCRdb's table is partial and in-frame only. The sample holds about 340,000 clones, approximately 10% seen once. The sample comprised central memory CD4+ T cells from blood. These TCRs come from a man younger than 45 with type 1 diabetes.

The V and J genes are TRBV7-7 and TRBJ2-5, with TRBD2 as a possible D gene (5 bases). V shed 1 base and J shed 1 base, with 7 bases lying between them. The CDR3 length is 14 residues. Germline assignment: CDR1 SSHAT and CDR2 FNYEAQ (reference sequence). CDR3 region: CASSLGELQETQYF. CDR3 nucleotide sequence: TGTGCCAGCAGCTTAGGGGAGCTCCAAGAGACCCAGTACTTC.

There are a few counts of this clone. The chain has TRBV9 and TRBJ2-7; D may be TRBD2 (5 bases). The germline V and J ends were trimmed by 0 bases and 5 bases, with 12 bases remaining between them. This CDR3 spans 14 amino acids. Germline CDR1 is SGDLS and CDR2 is YYNGEE. Here the CDR3 DNA reads TGTGCCAGCAGCGTAGACCTAGCTTCCCACGAGCAGTACTTC. Translation gives CASSVDLASHEQYF.

The chain combines TRBV14 with TRBJ1-1, with D possibly TRBD1 on 6 matching bases. The germline V gene has CDR1 SGHDN and CDR2 FVKESK. Trimming took 4 bases from V and 6 from J, leaving 21 bases between them. The CDR3 is made up of 16 amino acids. The CDR3 nucleotides are TGTGCCAGCAGCCCTCATGCTGGGGGCGTAGTGGCTGAAGCTTTCTTT. Its translation: CASSPHAGGVVAEAFF.

The chain combines TRBV27 with TRBJ2-2; TRBD1 or TRBD2 may be the D gene (5 bases each). The V end lost 5 bases, the J end lost 4 bases, and 14 bases lay between the germline ends. The CDR3 covers 15 residues. Germline CDR1 MNHEY, CDR2 SMNVEV (reference sequence). The DNA for the CDR3 is TGTGCCAGCAGTGGTCGTGGGGCGGGCACCGGGGAGCTGTTTTTT. This codes for CASSGRGAGTGELFF.

Worth noting for this clone: Other DNA sequences from this sample encode an identical CDR3 as well. The CDR3 DNA follows: TGTGCCTGGAGTGTCAAGGTCATGAACACTGAAGCTTTCTTT. It codes for CAWSVKVMNTEAFF. This chain links TRBV30 with TRBJ1-1; D uncertain. Germline values: CDR1 GTSNPN, CDR2 SVGIG (reference sequence). Trimming removed 0 bases from V and 0 bases from J, with 8 bases in between. This CDR3 is 14 amino acids long.

This chain uses TRBV5-1 with TRBJ2-5, with 8 bases aligning to TRBD2. The CDR3 has 15 residues. Germline V gives CDR1 SGHRS, CDR2 YFSETQ. V dropped 5 bases and J dropped 0; count of bases not matched to a gene: 6. The CDR3 here is CASSPRGVNQETQYF. The CDR3 nucleotides are TGCGCCAGCAGTCCGCGGGGGGTCAACCAAGAGACCCAGTACTTC.

This clone has just a few counts. The chain is built from TRBV4-1 and TRBJ2-3; TRBD2 agrees at 14 bases. Germline CDR1 MGHRA, CDR2 YSYEKL. CDR3 length equals 17 residues. Unmatched junction bases numbered 7, after V lost 8 bases and J lost 0 bases. CDR3 sequence (DNA): TGCGCCAGCCGACTAGCGGGGGGGCCCGCTAGCACAGATACGCAGTATTTT. Translation: CASRLAGGPASTDTQYF.

Notes on this clone: The sample carries other DNA sequences with the same CDR3. The CDR3 DNA follows: TGTGCCAGTAGTATAGGCGGAGCTAACTATGGCTACACCTTC. It encodes CASSIGGANYGYTF. The chain uses TRBV19 and TRBJ1-2; D is ambiguous. The germline CDR1 and CDR2 sequences are LNHDA and SQIVND (reference sequence). Trimming stripped 1 base from V and 0 bases from J, with 6 bases between. There are 14 residues in the CDR3.

This clone has just a few counts. The rearrangement uses TRBV4-3 and TRBJ1-1; 8 nucleotides align to TRBD1. CDR1 is LGHNA and CDR2 is YSLEER in the germline V gene. V shed 4 bases and J 9 bases; nucleotides not matched to a gene: 4. The CDR3 length is 12 residues. The CDR3 region is CASSPDRVKAFF. The CDR3 nucleotides read TGCGCCAGCAGCCCGGACAGGGTGAAAGCTTTCTTT.

The chain has TRBV11-2 and TRBJ2-3; maybe TRBD2 (7 bases). This CDR3 has 15 residues. V lost 3 bases and J 6 bases, leaving 16 bases between the germline ends. Per the germline V gene, CDR1 is SGHAT and CDR2 is FQNNGV. This chain's CDR3 is CASSFRGGAGDTQYF. CDR3 in DNA: TGTGCCAGCAGCTTTCGCGGGGGCGCGGGGGATACGCAGTATTTT. Variable domain in full (rest from reference TRBV11-2 and TRBJ2-3): EAGVAQSPRYKIIEKRQSVAFWCNPISGHATLYWYQQILGQGPKLLIQFQNNGVVDDSQLPKDRFSAERLKGVDSTLKIQPAKLEDSAVYLCASSFRGGAGDTQYFGPGTRLTVL.

This clone was seen a handful of times. The chain joins TRBV5-6 to TRBJ2-3; a weak D match, TRBD1 (5 bases). The CDR3 totals 14 residues. Germline CDR1 and CDR2: SGHDT and YYEEEE. The V end was cut by 1 base, the J end by 4 bases, with 10 bases between. The chain's CDR3 is CASSLKGVSDTQYF. DNA of the CDR3: TGTGCCAGCAGCTTGAAAGGGGTGTCAGATACGCAGTATTTT.

CDR3 loop: CASSEGVGTLYGYTF. CDR3 nucleotide sequence: TGTGCCAGCAGTGAAGGGGTCGGGACCCTCTATGGCTACACCTTC. The rearrangement joins TRBV2 to TRBJ1-2, with D perhaps matching TRBD1 (5 bases). The CDR3 has 15 amino acids. Trimming pared 1 base from V and 4 bases from J, leaving 13 bases between. The germline gives CDR1 SNHLY, CDR2 FYNNEI.

This chain joins TRBV7-2 and TRBJ2-5, with 7 bases lining up with TRBD1. The germline CDR1 and CDR2 sequences are SGHTA and FQGNSA. J lost 3 bases, V lost 5 bases, and 6 bases had no gene match. The CDR3 covers 14 residues. The CDR3 loop is CASSVQGWEETQYF. The CDR3 DNA reads TGTGCCAGCAGCGTACAGGGGTGGGAAGAGACCCAGTACTTC.

In this sample, this clone turned up a few times. The chain recombines TRBV5-6 with TRBJ1-1; unclear D gene. Germline V lookup: CDR1 SGHDT, CDR2 YYEEEE. The CDR3 has 12 residues. V lost 4 bases, J lost 2 bases, and 6 bases lay in between. The CDR3 sequence is CASSRQNTEAFF. CDR3 nucleotide sequence: TGTGCCAGCAGCCGACAAAACACTGAAGCTTTCTTT.

The chain is built from TRBV5-4 and TRBJ1-2; TRBD1 agrees at 7 bases. Looked up from germline, CDR1 is SGHNT and CDR2 is YYREEE (reference sequence). J was trimmed by 4 bases and V by 2 bases; bases with no gene match: 14. The CDR3 consists of 17 residues. CDR3 protein: CASSLQRDSLLSYGYTF. The CDR3 nucleotides are TGTGCCAGCAGCTTACAACGGGACAGCCTTTTATCCTATGGCTACACCTTC.

This clone turned up a few times. The chain is built from TRBV25-1 and TRBJ2-2, with no clear D. The ends were cut back, 7 bases at V and 2 bases at J, with 5 bases in the middle. Germline CDR1 reads MGHDK; CDR2 reads SYGVNS. The CDR3 runs to 12 residues. The CDR3 loop reads CASMGNTGELFF. The CDR3 DNA reads as TGTGCCAGCATGGGAAACACCGGGGAGCTGTTTTTT.

The genes are TRBV25-1 and TRBJ1-2, with unresolved D. The germline V gene has CDR1 MGHDK and CDR2 SYGVNS. The length of the CDR3 is 14 residues. The V end lost 5 bases, the J end lost 4 bases, and 14 bases lay between the germline ends. The CDR3 sequence: CASSNHGPGYGYTF. DNA for the CDR3: TGTGCCAGCAGTAACCATGGACCGGGCTATGGCTACACCTTC.

The table lists this clone with a few counts. The chain is built from TRBV5-1 and TRBJ1-4; 10 bases line up with TRBD1. The V and J ends lost 0 bases and 7 bases, in that order; junction bases with no gene match: 9. The germline V gene encodes CDR1 SGHRS and CDR2 YFSETQ. This CDR3 spans 17 amino acids. The CDR3 region is CASSLGQGASDGEKLFF. CDR3 nucleotides: TGCGCCAGCAGCTTGGGACAGGGGGCGTCGGATGGTGAAAAACTGTTTTTT.

The chain has TRBV6-6 and TRBJ2-1, with 8 bases identical to TRBD1. CDR3 length: 13 amino acids. Germline V gene lookup returns CDR1 MNHNY and CDR2 SVGAGI (reference sequence). V was pared by 8 bases and J by 10 bases, with 10 bases of the junction left unmatched. The DNA of the CDR3 is TGTGCCAGCGGTTCTCAGGGGGCTTGGGAGCAGTTCTTC. It encodes CASGSQGAWEQFF.

This chain links TRBV6-6 with TRBJ1-5; D is unresolved. Trimming removed 6 bases at V and 2 bases at J, with 8 bases between. Germline CDR1 reads MNHNY; CDR2 reads SVGAGI (reference sequence). The CDR3 runs 13 residues. The CDR3 bases are TGTGCCAGCAGGGTCTTGGGCAATCAGCCCCAGCATTTT. Translation: CASRVLGNQPQHF.

The chain employs TRBV9 and TRBJ1-6; 8 bases map to TRBD1. Germline CDR1 SGDLS, CDR2 YYNGEE. Trimming cost V 0 bases and J 4 bases; bases outside gene matches: 9. The CDR3 is 18 amino acids. CDR3 bases: TGTGCCAGCAGCGTAGACCCAGGGGGCGCACGGTATAATTCACCCCTCCACTTT. The encoded protein is CASSVDPGGARYNSPLHF. Together with reference TRBV9 and TRBJ1-6, the CDR3 gives the full variable domain: DSGVTQTPKHLITATGQRVTLRCSPRSGDLSVYWYQQSLDQGLQFLIQYYNGEERAKGNILERFSAQQFPDLHSELNLSSLELGDSALYFCASSVDPGGARYNSPLHFGNGTRLTVT.

The chain uses TRBV9 and TRBJ2-1; D is unresolved. V was trimmed by 3 bases and J by 6 bases, leaving 7 bases between them. The CDR3 runs to 12 residues. The germline V gene encodes CDR1 SGDLS and CDR2 YYNGEE. This CDR3 is CASSAQTNEQFF. CDR3 nucleotides: TGTGCCAGCAGCGCCCAGACCAATGAGCAGTTCTTC. The variable domain in full, with the rest retrieved from reference TRBV9 and TRBJ2-1, is DSGVTQTPKHLITATGQRVTLRCSPRSGDLSVYWYQQSLDQGLQFLIQYYNGEERAKGNILERFSAQQFPDLHSELNLSSLELGDSALYFCASSAQTNEQFFGPGTRLTVL.

This chain joins TRBV7-8 and TRBJ2-3, with D hard to call. The CDR3 runs 13 residues. Trimming cost V 2 bases and J 6 bases, with 9 bases left between them. CDR1 and CDR2 from the germline V gene are SGHVS and FQNEAQ. The CDR3 DNA sequence: TGTGCCAGCAGCTTAATTATTTCGGATACGCAGTATTTT. Protein product: CASSLIISDTQYF.

V usage is TRBV5-6 and J usage is TRBJ2-7; D possibly corresponds to TRBD1 (5 bases). This CDR3 has 16 residues. Trimming left V 1 base short and J 1 base short, with 15 bases between. From germline, CDR1 is SGHDT and CDR2 YYEEEE. CDR3 bases: TGTGCCAGCAGCTTGACGAAGGGGTGGGCGTCCTACGAGCAGTACTTC. The encoded protein is CASSLTKGWASYEQYF. Full variable domain (rest looked up from reference TRBV5-6 and TRBJ2-7): DAGVTQSPTHLIKTRGQQVTLRCSPKSGHDTVSWYQQALGQGPQFIFQYYEEEERQRGNFPDRFSGHQFPNYSSELNVNALLLGDSALYLCASSLTKGWASYEQYFGPGTRLTVT.

The table lists this clone with a few counts. This chain joins TRBV6-5 and TRBJ1-1, with 7 nucleotides matching TRBD1. V lost 0 bases to trimming and J lost 5 bases; unmatched junction nucleotides: 9. The germline V gene has CDR1 MNHEY and CDR2 SVGAGI. The CDR3 is 16 residues long. DNA of the CDR3: TGTGCCAGCAGTTACTCAAGGGGGCGCATAGGGACTGAAGCTTTCTTT. Protein sequence: CASSYSRGRIGTEAFF.

This clone was detected a few times. The V gene is TRBV7-9, the J gene TRBJ2-6, with D unclear. Trimming stripped 1 base from V and 0 bases from J, with 4 bases between. The length of the CDR3 is 15 residues. The V gene's germline CDR1 is SEHNR and CDR2 FQNEAQ (reference sequence). CDR3 DNA: TGTGCCAGCAGCTTAGAGGTCTCTGGGGCCAACGTCCTGACTTTC. As protein: CASSLEVSGANVLTF.

This sequence joins TRBV29-1 and TRBJ1-2, with a weak D call TRBD1 (5 bases). Germline loops: CDR1 SQVTM, CDR2 ANQGSEA. Trimming removed 6 bases at V and 3 bases at J, with 14 bases between. This CDR3 is built from 13 residues. The DNA for the CDR3 is TGCAGCGTGGGAACCGGGACTGACTATGGCTACACCTTC. Translated, it gives CSVGTGTDYGYTF.

The gene calls are TRBV6-1 and TRBJ1-5, with 12 nucleotides matching TRBD1. Germline assignment: CDR1 MNHNS and CDR2 SASEGT. The ends lost 3 bases at V and 7 bases at J; junction bases unmatched: 7. The CDR3 is made up of 16 amino acids. DNA for the CDR3: TGTGCCAGCAGTGACCGGGACAGGGGGCGCGAGCAGCCCCAGCATTTT. Translating it yields CASSDRDRGREQPQHF.

V is TRBV28 and J is TRBJ2-6; tentatively, D is TRBD2 (6 bases). V was shortened by 8 bases and J by 2 bases, with 10 bases between the two germline ends. CDR3 length equals 14 residues. CDR1 and CDR2 (germline): MDHEN, SYDVKM. In DNA form, the CDR3 reads TGTGCCAGCGGAGGAGGGGCTGGGGCCAACGTCCTGACTTTC. Translating gives CASGGGAGANVLTF.

This clone was seen repeatedly, ten times or more. The DNA for the CDR3 is TGTGCCAGCAGGGAGGGACAGGGTTACGAGCAGTACTTC. Protein: CASREGQGYEQYF. The chain is built from TRBV28 and TRBJ2-7; 9 nucleotides match TRBD1. The germline CDR1 and CDR2 sequences are MDHEN and SYDVKM. Trimming removed 6 bases from V and 4 bases from J; junction bases left unmatched: 4. There are 13 residues in the CDR3.

The table lists this clone with a few counts. Other DNA sequences in the sample encode the same CDR3. The chain joins TRBV4-1 to TRBJ1-1; no definite D call. With 2 bases removed from V and 5 bases from J, the gap between germline ends came to 3 bases. Germline V gene lookup returns CDR1 MGHRA and CDR2 YSYEKL. The length of the CDR3 is 11 residues. As DNA, the CDR3 is TGCGCCAGCAGCCAAAGTACTGAAGCTTTCTTT. This codes for CASSQSTEAFF.